These 5 T cell receptor beta chains share one sample of origin, sequenced in a study of Ad26.COV2.S vaccination and SARS-CoV-2 variants. The repertoire was sequenced with immunoSEQ multiplex PCR; TCRdb's copy has only in-frame clones and lacks some. The sample lists over 85,000 clones; less than 85% were seen once. Material: peripheral blood, obtained after recovery from COVID-19. The receptors derive from a human donor who had recovered from COVID-19.

This chain uses TRBV10-2 with TRBJ2-5; D tentatively reads TRBD1 or TRBD2 (7 bases each). Per the germline V gene, CDR1 is WSHSY and CDR2 is SAAADI. Trimming removed 8 bases from V and 6 bases from J, with 13 bases in between. CDR3 length equals 12 residues. The CDR3: CASGRGQQTQYF. CDR3 in DNA: TGCGCCAGCGGGAGGGGGCAGCAGACCCAGTACTTC.

This chain links TRBV5-4 with TRBJ2-1, with 9 bases fitting TRBD2. This CDR3 is built from 16 residues. Unmatched junction bases numbered 8, after V lost 0 bases and J lost 7 bases. Germline V CDR1 and CDR2: SGHNT, YYREEE (reference sequence). The CDR3 loop is CASSLGGGAGVNEQFF. In DNA, the CDR3 is TGTGCCAGCAGCTTGGGCGGGGGGGCAGGAGTGAATGAGCAGTTCTTC. Supplemented by reference TRBV5-4 and TRBJ2-1, the full variable domain reads ETGVTQSPTHLIKTRGQQVTLRCSSQSGHNTVSWYQQALGQGPQFIFQYYREEENGRGNFPPRFSGLQFPNYSSELNVNALELDDSALYLCASSLGGGAGVNEQFFGPGTRLTVL.

This clone was recorded once. The chain joins TRBV9 to TRBJ1-4, with no clear D. This CDR3 spans 14 amino acids. The germline CDR1 and CDR2 sequences are SGDLS and YYNGEE. The V gene lost 3 bases and the J gene lost 6 bases, with 12 bases spanning the gap. DNA of the CDR3: TGTGCCAGCAGCGCTGACGGATACGATGAAAAACTGTTTTTT. Translated, it gives CASSADGYDEKLFF. The full variable domain, in which reference TRBV9 and TRBJ1-4 provide the parts outside the CDR3, is DSGVTQTPKHLITATGQRVTLRCSPRSGDLSVYWYQQSLDQGLQFLIQYYNGEERAKGNILERFSAQQFPDLHSELNLSSLELGDSALYFCASSADGYDEKLFFGSGTQLSVL.

This clone has only one observation. The chain uses TRBV2 and TRBJ1-2, with D unresolved. Trimming removed 1 base from V and 8 bases from J, with 11 bases in between. Germline CDR1 and CDR2: SNHLY and FYNNEI. There are 13 residues in the CDR3. The CDR3 here is CASSEVARRGYTF. CDR3 coding DNA: TGTGCCAGCAGTGAAGTGGCCAGGAGAGGCTACACCTTC.

The V gene is TRBV2, the J gene TRBJ1-3; no definite D call. With 4 bases removed from V and 0 bases from J, the gap between germline ends came to 7 bases. From germline, CDR1 is SNHLY and CDR2 FYNNEI. CDR3 length: 14 residues. The CDR3 sequence: CASSAQSSGNTIYF. CDR3 nucleotides: TGTGCCAGCAGTGCACAGAGCTCTGGAAACACCATATATTTT.